A selection of T cell receptor beta chains follows, all from one sample in a study of neoadjuvant anti-PD-1 for oral cavity cancer. Profiled with immunoSEQ multiplex PCR; TCRdb holds only in-frame clones, not every one. This table has roughly 14,000 clones, about 81% appearing once. The material was PBMCs, obtained after nivolumab (anti-PD-1) treatment. The receptors stem from a person aged 40 to 85 with oral cavity squamous cell carcinoma. Each CDR3 is given with its conserved first and last residue. Fields, in order: CDR3 protein, CDR3 DNA, V gene, CDR3 length, clone size, J gene, D gene. The D gene is left open where the match is weak. Part of the rows lack a size; the others show once, few, many or a class for expanded clones.

CASSYTSGSGGELFF,TGTGCCAGCAGTTATACTAGCGGGTCTGGCGGGGAGCTGTTTTTT,TRBV6-6,15,NA,TRBJ2-2,TRBD2
CASSLGHTNTEAFF,TGTGCCAGCAGCTTGGGACATACGAACACTGAAGCTTTCTTT,TRBV11-3,14,NA,TRBJ1-1,NA
CAISLADSNTGELFF,TGTGCCATCAGTCTAGCGGATTCGAACACCGGGGAGCTGTTTTTT,TRBV10-3,15,NA,TRBJ2-2,TRBD2
CAISGFSAIRGEPFF,TGTGCCATCAGTGGATTTTCGGCCATCCGTGGGGAGCCTTTCTTT,TRBV10-3,15,NA,TRBJ1-1,NA
CASSLEAPTGRAYNSPLHF,TGTGCCAGCAGTTTAGAAGCCCCGACAGGGAGGGCCTATAATTCACCCCTCCACTTT,TRBV27,19,NA,TRBJ1-6,TRBD1
CASSPNPSGALNYGYTF,TGTGCCAGCAGCCCCAACCCCTCGGGGGCGTTGAACTATGGCTACACCTTC,TRBV7-2,17,NA,TRBJ1-2,NA
CASSRTGGLAFF,TGTGCCAGCAGCAGGACAGGGGGCCTGGCTTTCTTT,TRBV6-5,12,NA,TRBJ1-1,TRBD1
CRPGTATEAFF,TGCAGACCCGGGACAGCCACTGAAGCTTTCTTT,TRBV20-1,11,NA,TRBJ1-1,TRBD1
CASSKGHPNTEAFF,TGTGCCAGCAGCAAGGGACACCCGAACACTGAAGCTTTCTTT,TRBV7-6,14,NA,TRBJ1-1,NA
CASSSQTETQYF,TGTGCCAGCAGCTCCCAGACAGAGACCCAGTACTTC,TRBV11-2,12,NA,TRBJ2-5,NA
CASSLKGTSGRISTDTQYF,TGTGCCAGCAGCTTAAAGGGGACTAGCGGGAGGATTAGCACAGATACGCAGTATTTT,TRBV7-3,19,NA,TRBJ2-3,TRBD2
CASSPLGVRNTEAFF,TGTGCTAGCAGCCCCCTGGGGGTACGGAACACTGAAGCTTTCTTT,TRBV7-7,15,NA,TRBJ1-1,NA
CATSRDQTSGGQYF,TGTGCCACCAGCAGAGATCAGACTAGCGGGGGGCAGTATTTT,TRBV15,14,NA,TRBJ2-3,TRBD2
CASSARGTYATNTGELFF,TGTGCCAGCAGCGCCAGAGGAACCTACGCTACGAACACCGGGGAGCTGTTTTTT,TRBV11-2,18,NA,TRBJ2-2,NA
CASGDLPLGSPLHF,TGTGCTAGTGGTGATTTACCCCTAGGTTCACCCCTCCACTTT,TRBV12-5,14,NA,TRBJ1-6,NA
CASSQVISTGASYNSPLHF,TGTGCCAGCAGCCAAGTTATTAGCACAGGGGCGTCCTATAATTCACCCCTCCACTTT,TRBV4-2,19,NA,TRBJ1-6,TRBD1
CASSLVRAPGPDTQYF,TGTGCCAGCAGCTTAGTTCGCGCACCGGGTCCAGATACGCAGTATTTT,TRBV7-8,16,NA,TRBJ2-3,NA
CASSVDGQGIGNTQYF,TGCGCCAGCAGCGTAGACGGACAGGGGATTGGGAATACGCAGTATTTT,TRBV5-1,16,once,TRBJ2-3,TRBD1
CASTSRRFGELFF,TGTGCCAGTACCTCCCGCCGGTTCGGGGAGCTGTTTTTT,TRBV19,13,NA,TRBJ2-2,NA
CASRTQGLGEKLFF,TGTGCCAGCAGGACACAGGGCTTGGGCGAAAAACTGTTTTTT,TRBV27,14,few,TRBJ1-4,NA
CAHSGGANLAKNIQYF,TGTGCCCATTCAGGGGGTGCCAATCTAGCCAAAAACATTCAGTACTTC,TRBV30,16,few,TRBJ2-4,TRBD1
CASRPGVGYQPQHF,TGTGCCAGCAGACCAGGGGTTGGGTATCAGCCCCAGCATTTT,TRBV28,14,once,TRBJ1-5,NA
CASSLLAGATYEQYF,TGTGCCAGCAGCTTATTGGCGGGGGCCACCTACGAGCAGTACTTC,TRBV7-9,15,NA,TRBJ2-7,NA
CASSGGTVNEKLFF,TGCGCCAGCAGTGGAGGGACAGTTAATGAAAAACTGTTTTTT,TRBV5-1,14,NA,TRBJ1-4,TRBD1
CASSLPWGPHGNEQFF,TGCGCCAGCAGCCTTCCCTGGGGCCCCCACGGCAATGAGCAGTTCTTC,TRBV4-1,16,NA,TRBJ2-1,NA
CASSLRPTQSGTAGNTIYF,TGTGCCAGCAGCCTGAGACCGACACAATCCGGGACAGCTGGAAACACCATATATTTT,TRBV4-2,19,NA,TRBJ1-3,TRBD1
CASSPSGQPEQYF,TGTGCCAGCTCACCCTCTGGGCAGCCCGAGCAGTACTTC,TRBV18,13,NA,TRBJ2-7,NA
CASSLGSTSPETQYF,TGCGCCAGCAGCTTGGGGTCAACTAGCCCAGAGACCCAGTACTTC,TRBV5-1,15,once,TRBJ2-5,NA
CASSLGGQGGYGYTF,TGTGCCAGCAGCTTGGGGGGGCAGGGAGGCTATGGCTACACCTTC,TRBV5-4,15,NA,TRBJ1-2,NA
CASSLPSQGGYTF,TGTGCCAGCAGCTTACCAAGTCAGGGTGGCTACACCTTC,TRBV11-2,13,few,TRBJ1-2,NA
CASSLFGQGRLSNQPQHF,TGTGCCAGCAGTTTATTCGGGCAGGGGCGGCTCAGCAATCAGCCCCAGCATTTT,TRBV27,18,NA,TRBJ1-5,NA
CASSTGTSGPQETQYF,TGCGCCAGCAGCACTGGGACTAGCGGACCACAAGAGACCCAGTACTTC,TRBV5-1,16,NA,TRBJ2-5,TRBD2
CASSQQLAEQFF,TGTGCCAGCAGTCAACAGCTAGCTGAGCAGTTCTTC,TRBV7-9,12,NA,TRBJ2-1,NA
CASSDSLYSNQPQHF,TGCGCCAGCAGTGACAGCCTGTATAGCAATCAGCCCCAGCATTTT,TRBV10-2,15,NA,TRBJ1-5,NA
CASSLTPGGVAFF,TGTGCCAGCAGCCTAACTCCAGGGGGGGTAGCTTTCTTT,TRBV7-3,13,once,TRBJ1-1,TRBD1
CASSPQESPLHF,TGTGCCAGTAGTCCCCAAGAATCACCCCTCCACTTT,TRBV19,12,NA,TRBJ1-6,NA
CASSQTVAGKGYEQYF,TGCGCCAGCAGTCAAACTGTAGCGGGAAAAGGTTACGAGCAGTACTTC,TRBV4-1,16,NA,TRBJ2-7,TRBD2